This TCR beta chain is drawn from a study of CD8+ T cells in alopecia areata. Broader study findings: Scalp samples also yield sequences from resident alphabeta T cells of normal skin. Higher clonality than in normal scalp was seen in lesional scalp, especially alopecia totalis/universalis.

Extraction and reverse transcription of RNA yielded cDNA as the sequencing template. Profiled with immunoSEQ multiplex PCR; TCRdb holds only in-frame clones, not every one. The sample records roughly 120,000 clones, around 61% being singletons. About this clone: Its antigen is unidentified.

It was from PBMCs that CD4+ and CD8+ T cells were sorted. The sample consisted of CD4+ T cells sorted from blood. This sequence was found in a human donor in good health.

The CDR3, as DNA: TGTGCCAGCAGCTTAGCGGGGGCAGGAGGCTACACCTTC. It translates to CASSLAGAGGYTF. The chain recombines TRBV7-9 with TRBJ1-2; D is perhaps TRBD1 (6 bases). In germline, CDR1 is SEHNR, CDR2 FQNEAQ (reference sequence). Trimming stripped 0 bases from V and 8 bases from J, with 10 bases between. The CDR3 contains 13 residues.